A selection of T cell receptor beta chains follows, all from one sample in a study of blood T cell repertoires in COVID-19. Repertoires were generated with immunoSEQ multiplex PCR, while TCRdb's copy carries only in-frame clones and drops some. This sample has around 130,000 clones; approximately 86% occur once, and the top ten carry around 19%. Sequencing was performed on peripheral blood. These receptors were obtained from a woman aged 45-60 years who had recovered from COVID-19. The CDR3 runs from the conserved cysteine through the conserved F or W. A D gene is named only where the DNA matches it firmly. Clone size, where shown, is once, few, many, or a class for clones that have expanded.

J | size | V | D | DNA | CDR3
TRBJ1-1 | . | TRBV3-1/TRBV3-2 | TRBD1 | TGTGCCAGCAGCTCGACAGGGGATGAAGCTTTCTTT | CASSSTGDEAFF
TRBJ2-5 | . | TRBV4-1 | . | TGCGCCAGCAGCCAATCCGGGACACCTCAAGAGACCCAGTACTTC | CASSQSGTPQETQYF
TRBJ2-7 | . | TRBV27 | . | TGTGCCAGCAGCGTCAGTTCCTCGGGCCGGGACTACGAGCAGTACTTC | CASSVSSSGRDYEQYF
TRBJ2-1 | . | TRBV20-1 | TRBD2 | TGCGGCCTACCGCGGGGGGGTGGGCAGTTCTTC | CGLPRGGGQFF
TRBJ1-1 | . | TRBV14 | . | TGTGCCAGCAGCCAAGTGGCCATCCGGAACACTGAAGCTTTCTTT | CASSQVAIRNTEAFF
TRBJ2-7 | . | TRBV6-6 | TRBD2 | TGTGCCAGCAGTTACGCTTTAAGAGCGGGAGGGCGTGAGCAGTACTTC | CASSYALRAGGREQYF
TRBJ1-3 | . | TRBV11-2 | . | TGTGCCAGCAGCTTGACAACAGGTTTTTCTGGAAACACCATATATTTT | CASSLTTGFSGNTIYF
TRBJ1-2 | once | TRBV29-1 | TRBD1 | TGCAGCGTCGGGACAGGCGACTATGGCTACACCTTC | CSVGTGDYGYTF
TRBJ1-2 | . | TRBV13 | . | TGTGCCAGCAGCACCAGGGACTATGGCTACACCTTC | CASSTRDYGYTF
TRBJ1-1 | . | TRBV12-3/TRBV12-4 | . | TGTGCCAGCAGTTCTAGGTTCGCTGAAGCTTTCTTT | CASSSRFAEAFF
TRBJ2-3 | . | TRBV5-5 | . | TGTGCCAGCAGCTCCGGGGTCGACGATACGCAGTATTTT | CASSSGVDDTQYF
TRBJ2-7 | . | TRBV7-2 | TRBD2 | TGTGCCAGCAGCTTCGGACTAGGTCCGTACGAGCAGTACTTC | CASSFGLGPYEQYF
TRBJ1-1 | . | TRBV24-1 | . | TGTGCCACCAGTGATTACAGTACGGCTTTCTTT | CATSDYSTAFF
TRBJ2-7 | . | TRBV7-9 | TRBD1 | TGTGCCAGCAGCTCCCGGGACAGGGGACTGACGCTCGAGCAGTACTTC | CASSSRDRGLTLEQYF
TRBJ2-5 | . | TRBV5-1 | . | TGCGCCAGCAGCTCGGCCAGCGGACGCCAAGAGACCCAGTACTTC | CASSSASGRQETQYF
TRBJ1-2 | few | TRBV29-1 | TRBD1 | TGCAGCGTTGAAGATAGAACAGGGGGTATTTATGGCTACACCTTC | CSVEDRTGGIYGYTF
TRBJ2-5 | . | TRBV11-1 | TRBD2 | TGTGCCAGCAGCCCACCGGGACTAGCTAGAGAGACCCAGTACTTC | CASSPPGLARETQYF
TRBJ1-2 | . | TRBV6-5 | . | TGTGCCAGCACGGCCAGGGGCGCGGGCTACACCTTC | CASTARGAGYTF